This is a list of T cell receptor beta chains from one sample in a study of early T cells in non-severe SARS-CoV-2 infection. TCRdb ran MiXCR on the 5' RACE reads and lists one entry per CDR3 protein. The sample carries under 90,000 distinct CDR3 sequences, roughly 13% recorded once. The sequenced sample consisted of whole blood. The source of these receptors is an adult who was a healthcare worker with PCR-confirmed SARS-CoV-2 infection or an uninfected control (not recorded which). Both conserved end residues are part of each CDR3. A D gene is named only where the DNA matches it firmly. Not all rows give a size; the values are once, few, many and, for expanded clones, a class.

D gene: TRBD2; V gene: TRBV19; clone size: many; CDR3 length: 18; J gene: TRBJ2-7; CDR3 DNA: TGTGCCAGTAGCGGGGGGTCTAGCGGGGCGTCTCTACCCTACGAGCAGTACTTC; CDR3 protein: CASSGGSSGASLPYEQYF
D gene: TRBD2; V gene: TRBV6-5; clone size: many; CDR3 length: 15; J gene: TRBJ2-3; CDR3 DNA: TGTGCCAGCAGGGGACTAGCGGGGTCCACAGATACGCAGTATTTT; CDR3 protein: CASRGLAGSTDTQYF
D gene: TRBD2; V gene: TRBV7-9; clone size: -; CDR3 length: 16; J gene: TRBJ2-3; CDR3 DNA: TGTGCCAGCAGCTTAGCCGTAGCGGGGGGACGGGATACGCAGTATTTT; CDR3 protein: CASSLAVAGGRDTQYF
D gene: -; V gene: TRBV7-8; clone size: many; CDR3 length: 14; J gene: TRBJ1-1; CDR3 DNA: TGTGCCAGCAGCCCCCAACTCCGAAATACTGAAGCTTTCTTT; CDR3 protein: CASSPQLRNTEAFF
D gene: -; V gene: TRBV20-1; clone size: -; CDR3 length: 16; J gene: TRBJ2-1; CDR3 DNA: TGCAGTGCTAGGCTTCCGTTGGGGAGAGGGTACAATGAGCAGTTCTTC; CDR3 protein: CSARLPLGRGYNEQFF
D gene: -; V gene: TRBV21-1; clone size: many; CDR3 length: 19; J gene: TRBJ2-1; CDR3 DNA: TGTGCCAGCAGCAAAGCGCGGAGGCCCACAGGGGACCCTAACAATGAGCAGTTCTTC; CDR3 protein: CASSKARRPTGDPNNEQFF
D gene: -; V gene: TRBV29-1; clone size: few; CDR3 length: 10; J gene: TRBJ2-7; CDR3 DNA: TGCAGCGTTGAAGAGGGCGAGCAGTACTTC; CDR3 protein: CSVEEGEQYF
D gene: TRBD2; V gene: TRBV29-1; clone size: -; CDR3 length: 12; J gene: TRBJ2-7; CDR3 DNA: TGCAGCGTGCGGGAGGGCCGCAACGAGCAGTACTTC; CDR3 protein: CSVREGRNEQYF
D gene: -; V gene: TRBV30; clone size: few; CDR3 length: 13; J gene: TRBJ1-5; CDR3 DNA: TGTGCCTGGTCCGAGACTGAGTATCAGCCCCAGCATTTT; CDR3 protein: CAWSETEYQPQHF
D gene: TRBD2; V gene: TRBV2; clone size: -; CDR3 length: 15; J gene: TRBJ2-1; CDR3 DNA: TGTGCCAGCAGTGAAGATTCAGCGGGGTACAATGAGCAGTTCTTC; CDR3 protein: CASSEDSAGYNEQFF
D gene: -; V gene: TRBV2; clone size: few; CDR3 length: 19; J gene: TRBJ2-3; CDR3 DNA: TGTGCCAGCAGCGATCGACCTAATCTACCCCGAGACAAGACAGATACGCAGTATTTT; CDR3 protein: CASSDRPNLPRDKTDTQYF
D gene: TRBD2; V gene: TRBV29-1; clone size: -; CDR3 length: 16; J gene: TRBJ2-2; CDR3 DNA: TGCAGCGTTTCAACCGCGGGGGGGCCAAACACCGGGGAGCTGTTTTTT; CDR3 protein: CSVSTAGGPNTGELFF
D gene: TRBD1; V gene: TRBV28; clone size: -; CDR3 length: 10; J gene: TRBJ2-1; CDR3 DNA: TGTGCCAGCAAGGGACAGGAGCAGTTCTTC; CDR3 protein: CASKGQEQFF
D gene: -; V gene: TRBV29-1; clone size: -; CDR3 length: 13; J gene: TRBJ1-1; CDR3 DNA: TGCAGCGTCACTGGGCAGGGGAACACTGAAGCTTTCTTT; CDR3 protein: CSVTGQGNTEAFF
D gene: -; V gene: TRBV29-1; clone size: -; CDR3 length: 14; J gene: TRBJ1-1; CDR3 DNA: TGCAGCGTTGGGGGACAACCCACGGTCGCTGAAGCTTTCTTT; CDR3 protein: CSVGGQPTVAEAFF
D gene: TRBD2; V gene: TRBV20-1; clone size: many; CDR3 length: 15; J gene: TRBJ2-1; CDR3 DNA: TGCAGTGCCCCCCTAGGTACTAGCGGAGACAATGAGCAGTTCTTC; CDR3 protein: CSAPLGTSGDNEQFF
D gene: -; V gene: TRBV2; clone size: -; CDR3 length: 11; J gene: TRBJ1-1; CDR3 DNA: TGTGCCGCAGGGCCCGGAACTGAAGCTTTCTTT; CDR3 protein: CAAGPGTEAFF
D gene: TRBD1; V gene: TRBV5-8; clone size: few; CDR3 length: 16; J gene: TRBJ1-4; CDR3 DNA: TGTGCCAGCAGCTCCGGGACAGGGAATCATAATGAAAAACTGTTTTTT; CDR3 protein: CASSSGTGNHNEKLFF
D gene: TRBD2; V gene: TRBV6-1; clone size: few; CDR3 length: 14; J gene: TRBJ2-3; CDR3 DNA: TGTGCCAGCAGTGAAACGGGGGGGCTAGATACGCAGTATTTT; CDR3 protein: CASSETGGLDTQYF
D gene: -; V gene: TRBV29-1; clone size: few; CDR3 length: 13; J gene: TRBJ1-4; CDR3 DNA: TGCAGCGGGGGGGGCACTACTAATGAAAAACTGTTTTTT; CDR3 protein: CSGGGTTNEKLFF
D gene: -; V gene: TRBV20-1; clone size: once; CDR3 length: 11; J gene: TRBJ1-4; CDR3 DNA: TGCAGTGCTAGTACCTCACAGGAACTGTTTTTT; CDR3 protein: CSASTSQELFF